This entry lists 18 T cell receptor beta chains sequenced from one sample in a study of technical replicates of blood from several donors. TCRdb's copy holds only in-frame clones and misses some; the assay was immunoSEQ multiplex PCR. This sample has more than 60,000 clones; around 95% occur once, and the top ten carry roughly 0.24%. Specimen: T cells isolated from PBMCs. These receptor sequences come from a human donor in good health.

The gene calls are TRBV5-4 and TRBJ1-2; 7 bases fit TRBD1. Per germline, CDR1 SGHNT and CDR2 YYREEE (reference sequence). CDR3 length: 14 residues. The ends lost 0 bases at V and 8 bases at J; junction bases unmatched: 7. As DNA, the CDR3 is TGTGCCAGCAGCTTGGATCGGACAGGCGGGGGCTACACCTTC. Its protein is CASSLDRTGGGYTF.

V gene TRBV7-8 combines with J gene TRBJ2-7; TRBD1 agrees at 7 bases. Germline CDR1 is SGHVS and CDR2 is FQNEAQ. The trim removed 3 bases at V and 6 bases at J, leaving 8 bases unmatched. The CDR3 extends over 14 amino acids. The chain's CDR3 is CASSFRDSKTEQYF. CDR3 DNA: TGTGCCAGCAGCTTCCGGGACAGCAAGACCGAGCAGTACTTC.

The rearrangement uses TRBV15 and TRBJ2-1, with 8 bases identical to TRBD2. V lost 1 base to trimming and J lost 4 bases; unmatched junction nucleotides: 12. The CDR3 runs 18 residues. CDR1 is LNHNV and CDR2 is YYDKDF in the germline V gene (reference sequence). The CDR3 DNA is TGTGCCACCAGCAGAGGATGGGAACTAGCGGCCTATTACAATGAGCAGTTCTTC. Translation gives CATSRGWELAAYYNEQFF.

This clone was seen a few times. The gene calls are TRBV7-8 and TRBJ2-7; TRBD1 might be the D (5 bases). The CDR3 is 13 residues long. The germline gives CDR1 SGHVS, CDR2 FQNEAQ. V shed 4 bases and J shed 0 bases, with 7 bases lying between them. CDR3 nucleotides: TGTGCCAGCAGCTCGACAGCCTCCTACGAGCAGTACTTC. It encodes CASSSTASYEQYF. Based on the CDR3 plus reference TRBV7-8 and TRBJ2-7, the full variable domain is GAGVSQSPRYKVAKRGQDVALRCDPISGHVSLFWYQQALGQGPEFLTYFQNEAQLDKSGLPSDRFFAERPEGSVSTLKIQRTQQEDSAVYLCASSSTASYEQYFGPGTRLTVT.

This sequence joins TRBV19 and TRBJ2-7; 7 bases align to TRBD1. The ends lost 4 bases at V and 0 bases at J; junction bases unmatched: 12. CDR1 LNHDA and CDR2 SQIVND come from the germline V gene (reference sequence). The CDR3 runs 17 residues. CDR3 region: CASSTFYTTGNSYEQYF. The CDR3 DNA is TGTGCCAGTAGTACCTTCTACACGACAGGGAACTCCTACGAGCAGTACTTC.

In this sample, this clone turned up once. This chain joins TRBV5-1 and TRBJ1-1; possible D gene TRBD1, 5 bases. CDR1 and CDR2 (germline): SGHRS, YFSETQ. There are 14 residues in the CDR3. The germline V and J ends were trimmed by 1 base and 3 bases, with 10 bases remaining between them. As DNA, the CDR3 is TGCGCCAGCAGCTTGTCCGGGACTTACACTGAAGCTTTCTTT. Translation: CASSLSGTYTEAFF.

The chain carries TRBV5-1 and TRBJ2-1, with 8 bases fitting TRBD1. J gave up 5 bases and V 4 bases, and 5 bases lay outside the gene matches. The CDR3 sequence is 14 residues long. Germline loops: CDR1 SGHRS, CDR2 YFSETQ. The CDR3 loop is CASSKGQGNNEQFF. CDR3 DNA: TGCGCCAGCAGCAAAGGACAGGGAAACAATGAGCAGTTCTTC.

V usage is TRBV7-2 and J usage is TRBJ2-2, with D maybe TRBD2 (6 bases). V shed 4 bases and J shed 1 base, with 13 bases lying between them. This CDR3 comprises 16 residues. Germline V gene data show CDR1 as SGHTA and CDR2 as FQGNSA. The CDR3 loop reads CASSSIGGLNTGELFF. As DNA, the CDR3 is TGTGCCAGCAGCTCGATTGGGGGGTTGAACACCGGGGAGCTGTTTTTT.

This chain links TRBV4-1 with TRBJ2-4, with TRBD2 as a possible D gene (6 bases). The CDR3 extends over 20 amino acids. V gave up 3 bases and J gave up 0 bases, with 24 bases separating them. Germline values: CDR1 MGHRA, CDR2 YSYEKL. The CDR3 spells CASSHPQVVEGQVAKNIQYF. As DNA, the CDR3 is TGCGCCAGCAGCCATCCCCAAGTTGTGGAGGGTCAGGTAGCCAAAAACATTCAGTACTTC.

This clone has a handful of counts. The chain joins TRBV6-1 to TRBJ2-2; 9 positions match TRBD2. There are 14 residues in the CDR3. The V gene end was trimmed by 11 bases and the J gene end by 8 bases; junction bases not matched to a gene: 12. Germline CDR1 and CDR2: MNHNS and SASEGT. CDR3 nucleotides: TGTGCCGACAAACGCGGGAGGGGGTTAGGGGAGCTGTTTTTT. Translated, it gives CADKRGRGLGELFF.

The chain employs TRBV7-9 and TRBJ2-7; 8 bases match TRBD1. Germline assignment: CDR1 SEHNR and CDR2 FQNEAQ (reference sequence). The CDR3 is made up of 12 amino acids. V gave up 8 bases and J gave up 5 bases; unmatched junction bases: 5. The CDR3: CASLEQGDEQYF. The CDR3 DNA reads TGTGCCAGCTTGGAACAGGGGGACGAGCAGTACTTC.

The genes are TRBV6-5 and TRBJ2-1; no firm D call. Trimming pared 5 bases from V and 3 bases from J, leaving 11 bases between. The length of the CDR3 is 14 residues. CDR1 and CDR2 (germline): MNHEY, SVGAGI. In nucleotides, the CDR3 is TGTGCCAGCAGTGACGGGTTGATCTACAATGAGCAGTTCTTC. It specifies CASSDGLIYNEQFF.

The rearrangement uses TRBV19 and TRBJ2-7; no clear D gene. Germline-derived CDR1 and CDR2 are LNHDA and SQIVND (reference sequence). Deletions cut 5 bases from V and 0 bases from J, with 11 bases between. The length of the CDR3 is 14 residues. CDR3 sequence: CASSEQAASYEQYF. CDR3 nucleotides: TGTGCCAGTAGTGAGCAGGCAGCCTCCTACGAGCAGTACTTC.

J is TRBJ2-1 and V is TRBV28; 9 bases fit TRBD2. Looked up from germline, CDR1 is MDHEN and CDR2 is SYDVKM. The CDR3 consists of 14 residues. V lost 5 bases and J lost 9; bases outside the gene matches: 8. CDR3 loop: CASSRTSEVGEQFF. The CDR3 DNA reads TGTGCCAGCAGTCGGACTAGCGAGGTTGGTGAGCAGTTCTTC.

This chain connects TRBV25-1 to TRBJ1-1, with D perhaps matching TRBD1 (5 bases). V was shortened by 1 base and J by 2 bases, with 11 bases between the two germline ends. CDR3 size: 15 residues. The germline gives CDR1 MGHDK, CDR2 SYGVNS. CDR3 bases: TGTGCCAGCAGTGAATTTAGGGGCCGAAACACTGAAGCTTTCTTT. Its translation: CASSEFRGRNTEAFF.

V usage is TRBV6-1 and J usage is TRBJ1-2; no reliable D call. CDR3 length equals 11 residues. V gave up 7 bases and J gave up 4 bases, with 7 bases separating them. The V gene's germline CDR1 is MNHNS and CDR2 SASEGT. CDR3 sequence reads: CASMRFYGYTF. CDR3 nucleotides: TGTGCCAGCATGCGGTTCTATGGCTACACCTTC.

This sequence joins TRBV5-8 and TRBJ2-7; maybe TRBD1 (5 bases). The CDR3 runs 16 residues. The ends were cut back, 2 bases at V and 2 bases at J, with 17 bases in the middle. Germline V gene sequence: CDR1 SGHTS, CDR2 YDEGEE. CDR3 loop: CASSFRAGNPTYEQYF. The CDR3 DNA reads TGTGCCAGCAGCTTTAGGGCAGGGAACCCCACCTACGAGCAGTACTTC.

The rearrangement links TRBV19 to TRBJ2-3; 8 nucleotides align to TRBD1. J lost 7 bases, V lost 3 bases, and 9 bases had no gene match. The CDR3 length is 15 residues. Germline CDR1 and CDR2: LNHDA and SQIVND (reference sequence). DNA for the CDR3: TGTGCCAGTAGTATGGGCACAGGGGGATATAATACGCAGTATTTT. This sequence encodes CASSMGTGGYNTQYF.